This T cell receptor (beta chain) was recorded in a study of regulatory T cells in long-lasting Graves disease. The trim removed 8 bases at V and 2 bases at J, leaving 9 bases unmatched. The CDR3 consists of 15 residues. Per germline, CDR1 SNHLY and CDR2 FYNNEI. Arm-PCR of CDR3 regions and iRepertoire HTBI primers were used to build TCR beta libraries. TCRdb itself ran the multiplex PCR reads through MiXCR, one entry per CDR3 protein. Found here are about 470,000 distinct CDR3 sequences, 14% to 15% of them singletons; the top ten hold 16%. Time point meaning: newly diagnosed GD, antithyroid drugs for less than 3 months. There was RNA extracted from PBMCs, and the TCR library was made from it. This same sample was also taken into another study, of T cells in Graves' hyperthyroidism and ophthalmopathy.

The clonotype originates from a woman aged 25 to 45 with Graves disease. Specimen: peripheral blood mononuclear cells (PBMCs), collected at new diagnosis, from a patient treated with antithyroid drugs. This chain connects TRBV2 to TRBJ1-3, with 7 bases fitting TRBD1. In nucleotides, the CDR3 is TGTGCCAGCTTCCGAAGTAGGGGGCCTGGAAACACCATATATTTT. It yields the protein CASFRSRGPGNTIYF.